A single sample is the source of the 26 T cell receptor beta chains below, sequenced in a study of blood T cell repertoires in COVID-19. Clones were sequenced by immunoSEQ multiplex PCR, and TCRdb holds only the in-frame ones, with some missing. The sample includes about 95,000 clones, about 89% of them seen just once. Specimen: peripheral blood. The receptors originated from a man in his 60s with COVID-19, enrolled during active disease.

The chain links TRBV7-9 to TRBJ1-4; 8 bases align to TRBD1. This CDR3 is 16 amino acids long. Losses at the gene ends were 5 bases for V and 8 bases for J; bases not matched to a gene: 13. Germline V gene sequence: CDR1 SEHNR, CDR2 FQNEAQ (reference sequence). CDR3 residues: CASSQPPTGVGEKLFF. The DNA for the CDR3 is TGTGCCAGCAGCCAACCCCCGACAGGGGTGGGCGAAAAACTGTTTTTT.

The chain carries TRBV7-9 and TRBJ1-4; D remains ambiguous. This CDR3 is built from 17 residues. CDR1 is SEHNR and CDR2 is FQNEAQ in the germline V gene (reference sequence). Trimming took 4 bases from V and 2 from J, leaving 17 bases between them. The CDR3 DNA sequence: TGTGCCAGCAGCTACCCCGGGATCCGGGAGACTAATGAAAAACTGTTTTTT. It is translated as CASSYPGIRETNEKLFF.

A note on this clone: Other DNA sequences of this sample code for an identical CDR3. The chain uses TRBV18 and TRBJ1-2; TRBD1 aligns across 7 bases. J gave up 0 bases and V 6 bases, and 4 bases lay outside the gene matches. The CDR3 extends over 14 amino acids. Germline loops: CDR1 KGHSH, CDR2 LQKENI. In nucleotides, the CDR3 is TGTGCCAGCTCCCCAGACAGGGCTAACTATGGCTACACCTTC. Its protein product is CASSPDRANYGYTF.

This rearrangement joins TRBV28 to TRBJ1-2, with TRBD1 matching 9 bases. The CDR3 has 14 residues. Germline trimming cut 8 bases from V and 4 bases from J; bases unmatched to any gene: 8. CDR1 is MDHEN and CDR2 is SYDVKM in the germline V gene. CDR3: CASCGQGTRYGYTF. The CDR3 coding sequence is TGTGCCAGCTGTGGACAGGGGACGCGCTATGGCTACACCTTC.

A note on this clone: The sample holds other DNA sequences that translate to the same CDR3. This chain joins TRBV5-1 and TRBJ2-5; D is possibly TRBD1 (5 bases). Germline CDR1 SGHRS, CDR2 YFSETQ. There are 13 residues in the CDR3. Trimming took 0 bases from V and 3 from J, leaving 6 bases between them. The CDR3 spells CASSLGREETQYF. The CDR3 region has the DNA TGCGCCAGCAGCTTGGGCAGGGAAGAGACCCAGTACTTC. Filled out from reference TRBV5-1 and TRBJ2-5, the complete variable domain reads KAGVTQTPRYLIKTRGQQVTLSCSPISGHRSVSWYQQTPGQGLQFLFEYFSETQRNKGNFPGRFSGRQFSNSRSEMNVSTLELGDSALYLCASSLGREETQYFGPGTRLLVL.

The chain has TRBV6-2 or TRBV6-3 and TRBJ2-7; possibly TRBD2 for D (6 bases). CDR1 and CDR2 (germline): MNHEY, SVGEGT. This CDR3 has 13 amino acids. The V end lost 4 bases, the J end lost 3 bases, and 10 bases lay between the germline ends. CDR3 amino acids: CASSWRAGYEQYF. CDR3 in DNA: TGTGCCAGCAGTTGGAGGGCTGGCTACGAGCAGTACTTC.

The V gene is TRBV19, the J gene TRBJ2-3; possible D gene TRBD1, 6 bases. This CDR3 is built from 14 residues. Germline V gene sequence: CDR1 LNHDA, CDR2 SQIVND (reference sequence). The ends were cut back, 1 base at V and 1 base at J, with 6 bases in the middle. CDR3 protein: CASSIGQGTDTQYF. In DNA, the CDR3 is TGTGCCAGTAGTATAGGACAGGGCACAGATACGCAGTATTTT.

CDR3 sequence (DNA): TGCGCCAGCAGCCCTTGGACAGGGGCATCCACAGATACGCAGTATTTT. This codes for CASSPWTGASTDTQYF. The chain is built from TRBV5-1 and TRBJ2-3, with TRBD1 matching 9 bases. J gave up 2 bases and V 4 bases, and 8 bases lay outside the gene matches. Germline CDR1 SGHRS, CDR2 YFSETQ. The CDR3 loop spans 16 amino acids.

The rearrangement links TRBV11-2 to TRBJ1-1; D uncertain. Germline V CDR1 and CDR2: SGHAT, FQNNGV. CDR3 length: 15 residues. V gave up 1 base and J gave up 0 bases, with 9 bases separating them. CDR3 DNA sequence: TGTGCCAGCAGCTTAGCATTAGTATTGAACACTGAAGCTTTCTTT. This translates into CASSLALVLNTEAFF.

This chain links TRBV15 with TRBJ1-5; perhaps TRBD1 as D (6 bases). The V gene lost 0 bases and the J gene lost 3 bases, with 15 bases spanning the gap. Per germline, CDR1 LNHNV and CDR2 YYDKDF (reference sequence). The CDR3 is made up of 17 amino acids. Here the CDR3 DNA reads TGTGCCACCAGCAGAGATAGGATCACAGGGTACAATCAGCCCCAGCATTTT. Protein: CATSRDRITGYNQPQHF.

The genes are TRBV3-1 (or the pseudogene TRBV3-2) and TRBJ2-1; 7 nucleotides line up with TRBD2. V shed 4 bases, J shed 2 bases, and the junction held 8 bases outside the gene matches. The CDR3 loop spans 16 amino acids. In germline, CDR1 is LGHDT, CDR2 YNNKEL (reference sequence). The CDR3 nucleotides read TGTGCCAGCAGCCCCCGCGGCGGGAGTACCTACAATGAGCAGTTCTTC. Translating it yields CASSPRGGSTYNEQFF.

The rearrangement joins TRBV24-1 to TRBJ2-1; 7 bases match TRBD1. Germline assignment: CDR1 KGHDR and CDR2 SFDVKD. This CDR3 contains 18 residues. The V segment lost 3 bases and the J segment 9 bases; nucleotides outside the gene matches: 19. The CDR3 region is CATSDHYPTGFQSGEQFF. The CDR3, as DNA: TGTGCCACCAGTGATCACTATCCGACAGGGTTCCAGTCCGGTGAGCAGTTCTTC.

The genes are TRBV11-2 and TRBJ1-6; 7 bases are a match to TRBD1. The CDR3 has 17 amino acids. CDR1 and CDR2 from the germline V gene are SGHAT and FQNNGV. V lost 1 base, J lost 0 bases, and 3 bases stayed unmatched. CDR3 loop: CASSLADRSSYNSPLHF. Written as DNA, the CDR3 is TGTGCCAGCAGCTTAGCGGACAGGAGCTCCTATAATTCACCCCTCCACTTT.

The rearrangement uses TRBV7-3 and TRBJ2-2; no clear D. Germline V gene lookup returns CDR1 SGHTA and CDR2 FQGTGA. V lost 2 bases and J 3 bases, leaving 4 bases between the germline ends. The CDR3 covers 13 residues. The CDR3 sequence is CASSLRDTGELFF. The CDR3 bases are TGTGCCAGCAGCTTACGGGACACCGGGGAGCTGTTTTTT.

The chain combines TRBV19 with TRBJ2-1; 9 bases are shared with TRBD2. With 6 bases clipped from V and 8 bases from J, the junction kept 8 bases outside the gene matches. Germline V gene sequence: CDR1 LNHDA, CDR2 SQIVND (reference sequence). The CDR3 has 14 amino acids. The CDR3, as DNA: TGTGCCAGTAGGGTAGCGGGAGTAATGGATGAGCAGTTCTTC. It translates to CASRVAGVMDEQFF.

The chain combines TRBV5-4 with TRBJ2-3; D may be TRBD2 (6 bases). The CDR3 is 14 residues long. Trimming took off 4 bases at V and 6 bases at J, with 15 bases between the two ends. Germline CDR1 is SGHNT and CDR2 is YYREEE (reference sequence). CDR3 residues: CASSPLLTSDTQYF. CDR3 DNA: TGTGCCAGCAGCCCCCTCCTGACTAGTGATACGCAGTATTTT.

The rearrangement links TRBV11-2 to TRBJ1-1; TRBD1 matches 7 bases. Germline assignment: CDR1 SGHAT and CDR2 FQNNGV. Trimming took 3 bases from V and 11 from J; bases not matched to a gene: 9. CDR3 length: 13 residues. The CDR3: CASSFGTGDDAFF. The CDR3 bases are TGTGCCAGCAGCTTTGGAACAGGGGATGACGCTTTCTTT.

The chain couples TRBV6-5 to TRBJ2-1; 7 bases agree with TRBD1. The CDR3 length is 15 residues. Trimming removed 7 bases from V and 2 bases from J; junction bases left unmatched: 8. Germline V gene data show CDR1 as MNHEY and CDR2 as SVGAGI. The CDR3 DNA sequence: TGTGCCAGCATTACCCGACAGGGACCCTACAATGAGCAGTTCTTC. The encoded protein is CASITRQGPYNEQFF.

V and J are TRBV27 and TRBJ1-2; maybe TRBD1 (5 bases). CDR3 size: 14 residues. Germline V CDR1 and CDR2: MNHEY, SMNVEV (reference sequence). Trimming left V 6 bases short and J 4 bases short, with 15 bases between. The DNA for the CDR3 is TGTGCCAGCAGCCCGGACACCTTTGTCTATGGCTACACCTTC. Translated, it gives CASSPDTFVYGYTF.

The chain is built from TRBV4-2 and TRBJ2-7; D unclear. Germline CDR1 LGHNA, CDR2 YNFKEQ. The CDR3 has 14 residues. V was cut by 2 bases and J by 2 bases, with 10 bases left in between. CDR3 in amino acids: CASSQSTGPYEQYF. The CDR3 bases are TGTGCCAGCAGCCAAAGCACGGGTCCCTACGAGCAGTACTTC.

As concerns this clone: Sequence at one end of the junction differs from germline and may be a read error. This chain connects TRBV27 to TRBJ2-3; tentative D call: TRBD1 (6 bases). Germline V gene data show CDR1 as MNHEY and CDR2 as SMNVEV (reference sequence). The CDR3 loop spans 13 amino acids. This CDR3 is CATRDTRTDTQYF. The CDR3 bases are TGCGCCACCCGGGACACCCGCACAGATACGCAGTATTTT.

The chain joins TRBV2 to TRBJ2-1; 10 bases are a match to TRBD2. V was pared by 2 bases and J by 8 bases, with 9 bases of the junction left unmatched. The CDR3 loop spans 16 amino acids. Germline V gene sequence: CDR1 SNHLY, CDR2 FYNNEI. CDR3 in DNA: TGTGCCAGCAGTGAACCCCTAGCGGGAGTGTTCTATGAGCAGTTCTTC. Amino acids: CASSEPLAGVFYEQFF.

The chain has TRBV11-3 and TRBJ2-2; TRBD2 matches 9 bases. The V gene's germline CDR1 is SGHNT and CDR2 YENEEA. The CDR3 loop spans 15 amino acids. V was clipped by 0 bases and J by 5 bases; unmatched bases: 1. CDR3 in amino acids: CASSLEAGGTGELFF. CDR3 in DNA: TGTGCCAGCAGCTTAGAAGCGGGAGGAACCGGGGAGCTGTTTTTT. Drawing the rest from reference TRBV11-3 and TRBJ2-2, the complete variable domain is EAGVVQSPRYKIIEKKQPVAFWCNPISGHNTLYWYLQNLGQGPELLIRYENEEAVDDSQLPKDRFSAERLKGVDSTLKIQPAELGDSAVYLCASSLEAGGTGELFFGEGSRLTVL.

This chain uses TRBV29-1 with TRBJ1-3, with 9 bases lining up with TRBD1. The CDR3 has 13 residues. V shed 7 bases and J 8 bases; nucleotides not matched to a gene: 9. From germline, CDR1 is SQVTM and CDR2 ANQGSEA. CDR3 nucleotide sequence: TGCAGCGCAAGGGACAGGGCAAGGGACACCATATATTTT. Translated, it gives CSARDRARDTIYF.

This CDR3 is CASSLVLAGVIGKDTQYF. Here the CDR3 DNA reads TGTGCCAGCAGCTTAGTACTAGCGGGAGTAATTGGAAAAGATACGCAGTATTTT. The chain employs TRBV7-9 and TRBJ2-3, with 11 bases that match TRBD2. The CDR3 totals 18 residues. V shed 1 base, J shed 5 bases, and the junction held 11 bases outside the gene matches. CDR1 is SEHNR, CDR2 FQNEAQ, per germline (reference sequence).

The rearrangement joins TRBV6-5 to TRBJ2-1, with 8 bases matching TRBD2. This CDR3 comprises 14 residues. The junction had 6 bases not matched to a gene; V was cut back by 4 bases and J by 7 bases. Germline V CDR1 and CDR2: MNHEY, SVGAGI. The CDR3 sequence is CASSSGLEGNEQFF. DNA for the CDR3: TGTGCCAGCAGTTCGGGACTAGAAGGGAATGAGCAGTTCTTC.